Shown below are 21 T cell receptor beta chains from a single sample sequenced in a study of vaccination effects on CD4 cells after COVID-19 (dated by TCRdb to between 2022 and 2023). Which antigens these TCRs recognize remains unknown. Library construction relied on the immunoSEQ multiplex PCR assay. TCRdb obtained this table from immuneACCESS and retained in-frame rearrangements with V and J assigned. These tables miss some clones; where compared with another copy, unresolved V genes account for less than half of the shortfall, and the remainder is unexplained. In this sample the table shows around 24,000 clones, almost 80% of which occur a single time. The ten largest clones represent under 7.5% of the sample. In the ViraFEST assay, PBMC were stimulated with viral peptide pools, and TCR sequencing was then used to find antigen-specific CD4+ T cell clonotypes based on their expansion. After less than 13 days of culture, CD4+ T cells were isolated with the EasySep CD4+ T cell isolation kit. Participants received two doses of either the BNT162b2 or the mRNA-1273 mRNA SARS-CoV-2 vaccine.

The source was CD4+ T cells from PBMCs cultured with SARS-CoV-2 spike peptides, collected after COVID-19 vaccination. The sample's cell subset or site label, decoded: SARS-CoV-2 spike overlapping peptide pool stimulation. These receptors were obtained from a human donor who received a COVID-19 vaccine. Some clones in this sample may be carry-over from other donors' samples.

CDR3 nucleotide sequence: TGTGCCAGCAGCTTATTGGGCAGGGGAGACACCGGGGAGCTGTTTTTT. This translates into CASSLLGRGDTGELFF. The chain combines TRBV11-2 with TRBJ2-2, with D maybe TRBD1 (6 bases). The CDR3 totals 16 residues. V lost 2 bases to trimming and J lost 3 bases, with 13 bases between them. Germline V gene sequence: CDR1 SGHAT, CDR2 FQNNGV.

The chain combines TRBV30 with TRBJ1-3; the match to TRBD1 covers 7 bases. V dropped 2 bases and J dropped 4; count of bases not matched to a gene: 5. The CDR3 is made up of 14 amino acids. Looked up from germline, CDR1 is GTSNPN and CDR2 is SVGIG (reference sequence). The CDR3 region is CAWSPGTAGNTIYF. CDR3 in DNA: TGTGCCTGGAGTCCCGGGACAGCCGGAAACACCATATATTTT.

The rearrangement links TRBV7-2 to TRBJ2-2; 12 bases agree with TRBD2. Per the germline V gene, CDR1 is SGHTA and CDR2 is FQGNSA. This CDR3 has 16 amino acids. V trimming: 5 bases; J trimming: 6 bases; junction bases outside the gene matches: 7. CDR3 sequence (DNA): TGTGCCAGCAGCCCTACCCTAGCGGGGGGGTCCGGGGAGCTGTTTTTT. Translating gives CASSPTLAGGSGELFF.

This clone is deemed medium-sized (0.01 to 0.1%). The chain links TRBV29-1 to TRBJ1-1, with 7 bases aligning to TRBD1. Germline CDR1 reads SQVTM; CDR2 reads ANQGSEA. The V gene end was trimmed by 8 bases and the J gene end by 3 bases; junction bases not matched to a gene: 9. CDR3 length: 13 residues. CDR3 DNA sequence: TGCAGCCTCACACAGGGGTTGTACACTGAAGCTTTCTTT. This encodes CSLTQGLYTEAFF.

V gene TRBV10-1 combines with J gene TRBJ2-2, with unresolved D. Trimming took 1 base from V and 2 from J, leaving 5 bases between them. The length of the CDR3 is 14 residues. In germline, CDR1 is WNHNN, CDR2 SYGVQD (reference sequence). The CDR3 bases are TGCGCCAGCAGTGAGTTAATCAACACCGGGGAGCTGTTTTTT. Translating it yields CASSELINTGELFF.

This clone was counted only a few times. The chain combines TRBV5-1 with TRBJ2-3; the D call may be TRBD1 or TRBD2 (5 bases each). The germline V gene encodes CDR1 SGHRS and CDR2 YFSETQ. CDR3 size: 14 residues. Trimming removed 4 bases at V and 1 base at J, with 10 bases between. The CDR3 reads CASSVGPGTDTQYF. CDR3 DNA: TGCGCCAGCAGCGTGGGACCTGGCACAGATACGCAGTATTTT.

V usage is TRBV24-1 and J usage is TRBJ1-6; a possible D gene is TRBD1 (5 bases). CDR3 size: 16 residues. Germline CDR1 reads KGHDR; CDR2 reads SFDVKD. V shed 5 bases and J shed 3 bases, with 13 bases lying between them. The CDR3 DNA sequence: TGTGCCACCAGTGGGGCAGGGACCCTCTATAATTCACCCCTCCACTTT. It specifies CATSGAGTLYNSPLHF.

This clone appeared a single time. This chain links TRBV18 with TRBJ1-3, with no clear D. The germline gives CDR1 KGHSH, CDR2 LQKENI. The CDR3 has 16 residues. Trimming removed 6 bases from V and 0 bases from J, with 15 bases in between. Here the CDR3 DNA reads TGTGCCAGCTCCCTACAAGTGGCAGGCTCTGGAAACACCATATATTTT. Encoded protein: CASSLQVAGSGNTIYF.

The chain couples TRBV19 to TRBJ1-4, with a possible D match to TRBD1 (5 bases). Per the germline V gene, CDR1 is LNHDA and CDR2 is SQIVND (reference sequence). The CDR3 runs 14 residues. V lost 3 bases, J lost 3 bases, and 8 bases lay in between. The CDR3 DNA sequence: TGTGCCAGTAGTATGGGGCCTTCTAATGAAAAACTGTTTTTT. Amino acids: CASSMGPSNEKLFF.

The chain has TRBV19 and TRBJ1-4, with D perhaps matching TRBD1 (5 bases). The CDR3 has 14 amino acids. With 3 bases removed from V and 5 bases from J, the gap between germline ends came to 10 bases. Germline assignment: CDR1 LNHDA and CDR2 SQIVND (reference sequence). DNA of the CDR3: TGTGCCAGTAGTATGAGGGGCGCAAATGAAAAACTGTTTTTT. It encodes CASSMRGANEKLFF. Full variable domain (missing parts from reference TRBV19 and TRBJ1-4): DGGITQSPKYLFRKEGQNVTLSCEQNLNHDAMYWYRQDPGQGLRLIYYSQIVNDFQKGDIAEGYSVSREKKESFPLTVTSAQKNPTAFYLCASSMRGANEKLFFGSGTQLSVL.

This clone was seen more than once but under ten times. This chain uses TRBV5-6 with TRBJ2-7; D ambiguous. Germline lookup yields CDR1 SGHDT and CDR2 YYEEEE. The CDR3 has 13 residues. V lost 1 base, J lost 4 bases, and 9 bases lay in between. The CDR3 here is CASSLTGRYEQYV. The CDR3 DNA is TGTGCCAGCAGCTTGACCGGACGTTACGAGCAGTACGTC.

The genes are TRBV21-1 and TRBJ2-5. TRBV21-1 is recorded as a pseudogene. This CDR3 comprises 15 residues. The CDR3 sequence is CASSKEGCLVKTQYF. DNA of the CDR3: TGTGCCAGCAGCAAAGAAGGGTGCCTCGTTAAGACCCAGTACTTC.

CDR3 sequence: CASSQVLVGAYEQYV. CDR3 bases: TGCGCCAGCAGCCAAGTGCTAGTGGGGGCCTACGAGCAGTACGTC. The rearrangement joins TRBV4-1 to TRBJ2-7, with D possibly called TRBD1 or TRBD2 (5 bases each). This CDR3 spans 15 amino acids. V lost 1 base to trimming and J lost 2 bases, with 12 bases between them. Per the germline V gene, CDR1 is MGHRA and CDR2 is YSYEKL.

This clone was seen a single time. The chain joins TRBV7-2 to TRBJ1-5, with D tentatively TRBD1 (5 bases). CDR1 is SGHTA, CDR2 FQGNSA, per germline. There are 13 residues in the CDR3. Trimming cost V 5 bases and J 6 bases, with 11 bases left between them. CDR3: CASSEMGGQPQHF. CDR3 nucleotides: TGTGCCAGCAGCGAGATGGGGGGTCAGCCCCAGCATTTT.

This clone was picked up one time. The chain carries TRBV7-9 and TRBJ2-3; 12 bases map to TRBD2. The CDR3 loop spans 16 amino acids. Per germline, CDR1 SEHNR and CDR2 FQNEAQ (reference sequence). With V trimmed by 5 bases and J by 4 bases, 7 bases remained unmatched. CDR3 in amino acids: CASSLLTSGGPDTQYF. Here the CDR3 DNA reads TGTGCCAGCAGCCTCCTGACTAGCGGGGGTCCAGATACGCAGTATTTT.

This chain connects TRBV2 to TRBJ2-5; maybe TRBD2 (6 bases). In germline, CDR1 is SNHLY, CDR2 FYNNEI. Trimming removed 6 bases from V and 5 bases from J, with 25 bases in between. The CDR3 spans 17 residues. The CDR3 region has the DNA TGTGCCAGCAGGCCGCCCGTGGGTCTGACGGGGGAGGAGACCCAGTACTTC. Amino acid sequence: CASRPPVGLTGEETQYF.

The gene calls are TRBV29-1 and TRBJ2-1; no definite D call. Germline loops: CDR1 SQVTM, CDR2 ANQGSEA. The CDR3 runs 11 residues. CDR3 region: CSGASYNEQFF. The CDR3 nucleotides are TGCAGTGGCGCATCCTACAATGAGCAGTTCTTC.

This chain uses TRBV4-3 with TRBJ1-2; 9 bases match TRBD1. The length of the CDR3 is 16 residues. Looked up from germline, CDR1 is LGHNA and CDR2 is YSLEER. The J segment lost 7 bases and the V segment lost 0 bases, leaving 9 bases of the junction unmatched. CDR3 amino acids: CASSQEGIQGASGYTF. DNA for the CDR3: TGCGCCAGCAGCCAAGAGGGTATACAGGGGGCTTCTGGCTACACCTTC.

The sample holds one count of this clone. V gene TRBV5-1 combines with J gene TRBJ2-3, with a possible D match to TRBD2 (7 bases). Looked up from germline, CDR1 is SGHRS and CDR2 is YFSETQ. V was clipped by 0 bases and J by 5 bases, with 19 bases between them. This CDR3 is 17 amino acids long. The CDR3 loop reads CASSLAPTGGGGDTQYF. CDR3 bases: TGCGCCAGCAGCTTGGCCCCTACGGGGGGAGGGGGAGATACGCAGTATTTT. Full variable domain (missing parts from reference TRBV5-1 and TRBJ2-3): KAGVTQTPRYLIKTRGQQVTLSCSPISGHRSVSWYQQTPGQGLQFLFEYFSETQRNKGNFPGRFSGRQFSNSRSEMNVSTLELGDSALYLCASSLAPTGGGGDTQYFGPGTRLTVL.

The V and J genes are TRBV4-1 and TRBJ2-6; a possible D gene is TRBD1 (6 bases). V lost 0 bases to trimming and J lost 2 bases, with 11 bases between them. Per germline, CDR1 MGHRA and CDR2 YSYEKL. The CDR3 runs to 17 residues. CDR3 sequence reads: CASSQEQGRAGANVLTF. For the CDR3, the DNA is TGCGCCAGCAGCCAAGAACAGGGTAGGGCTGGGGCCAACGTCCTGACTTTC.

V and J are TRBV14 and TRBJ1-1, with D hard to call. There are 11 residues in the CDR3. Trimming removed 2 bases at V and 2 bases at J, with 0 bases between. Looked up from germline, CDR1 is SGHDN and CDR2 is FVKESK. The CDR3 here is CASSQNTEAFF. As DNA, the CDR3 is TGTGCCAGCAGCCAAAACACTGAAGCTTTCTTT.